A single sample is the source of the 17 T cell receptor beta chains below, sequenced in a study of technical replicates of blood from four donors. Only in-frame clones appear in the TCRdb table, and some are missing; sequencing was by immunoSEQ multiplex PCR. The table has under 100,000 clones, 86% seen once. Input material: PBMCs. These receptors came from a human donor in good health. Some clones in this sample may be carry-over from other donors' samples.

This chain joins TRBV30 and TRBJ1-2, with TRBD1 matching over 8 bases. V lost 2 bases, J lost 8 bases, and 7 bases stayed unmatched. CDR1 is GTSNPN, CDR2 SVGIG, per germline (reference sequence). The CDR3 extends over 13 amino acids. CDR3 protein: CAWSPGTGKGYTF. The CDR3 DNA reads as TGTGCCTGGAGTCCCGGGACAGGAAAGGGCTACACCTTC.

CDR3: CSASQGMGYTF. CDR3 DNA: TGCAGTGCTAGCCAGGGCATGGGCTACACCTTC. The J gene is TRBJ1-2, the V gene TRBV20-1; TRBD1 is a possible D gene (5 bases). V gave up 3 bases and J gave up 8 bases, with 10 bases separating them. The CDR3 contains 11 residues. The V gene's germline CDR1 is DFQATT and CDR2 SNEGSKA (reference sequence).

CDR3 residues: CASSIMASYEQYF. The CDR3 DNA reads as TGTGCCAGTAGTATAATGGCCTCCTACGAGCAGTACTTC. This chain links TRBV19 with TRBJ2-7; no definite D call. This CDR3 comprises 13 residues. Germline V lookup: CDR1 LNHDA, CDR2 SQIVND (reference sequence). V was cut by 2 bases and J by 0 bases, with 5 bases left in between.

Only a few counts were recorded for this clone. The chain combines TRBV29-1 with TRBJ2-5; a possible D gene is TRBD1 (6 bases). The CDR3 has 16 amino acids. V was pared by 3 bases and J by 5 bases, with 22 bases between. Germline V gene lookup returns CDR1 SQVTM and CDR2 ANQGSEA. The chain's CDR3 is CSVDPIQGLKGETQYF. DNA for the CDR3: TGCAGCGTTGATCCCATACAGGGCTTGAAGGGGGAGACCCAGTACTTC.

V and J are TRBV5-6 and TRBJ2-1; D gene ambiguous. The CDR3 totals 13 residues. V was clipped by 0 bases and J by 12 bases, with 13 bases between them. Germline V gene lookup returns CDR1 SGHDT and CDR2 YYEEEE. In nucleotides, the CDR3 is TGTGCCAGCAGCTTGGAAACTCCCGCCGGGCAGTTCTTC. Encoded protein: CASSLETPAGQFF. The complete variable domain, with remaining parts taken from reference TRBV5-6 and TRBJ2-1, reads DAGVTQSPTHLIKTRGQQVTLRCSPKSGHDTVSWYQQALGQGPQFIFQYYEEEERQRGNFPDRFSGHQFPNYSSELNVNALLLGDSALYLCASSLETPAGQFFGPGTRLTVL.

In its sample, this clone was seen a few times. V usage is TRBV6-6 and J usage is TRBJ1-1; D is perhaps TRBD1 (5 bases). The length of the CDR3 is 15 residues. With 5 bases removed from V and 1 base from J, the gap between germline ends came to 14 bases. Looked up from germline, CDR1 is MNHNY and CDR2 is SVGAGI (reference sequence). CDR3 sequence reads: CASSPPGTSNTEAFF. The CDR3 nucleotides read TGTGCCAGCAGTCCCCCGGGGACTTCGAACACTGAAGCTTTCTTT.

The V call is TRBV7-2, the J call TRBJ1-2, with unresolved D. The CDR3 has 15 residues. With 5 bases removed from V and 2 bases from J, the gap between germline ends came to 15 bases. Germline CDR1 reads SGHTA; CDR2 reads FQGNSA. The CDR3 DNA reads as TGTGCCAGCAGCCGTTCCCCGGGTACGAACTATGGCTACACCTTC. It translates to CASSRSPGTNYGYTF.

The chain employs TRBV7-9 and TRBJ2-7, with D unclear. In germline, CDR1 is SEHNR, CDR2 FQNEAQ (reference sequence). Trimming shortened V by 2 bases and J by 5 bases, and 10 bases separated the two germline ends. CDR3 length: 13 residues. CDR3 bases: TGTGCCAGCAGCTTATCTGGCACAAACGAGCAGTACTTC. Amino acid sequence: CASSLSGTNEQYF.

The genes are TRBV19 and TRBJ2-1; the D is unclear. V was trimmed by 3 bases and J by 9 bases, leaving 9 bases between them. The germline gives CDR1 LNHDA, CDR2 SQIVND (reference sequence). The CDR3 length is 12 residues. The CDR3: CASSMYISEQFF. In DNA form, the CDR3 reads TGTGCCAGTAGTATGTACATCAGTGAGCAGTTCTTC.

The rearrangement uses TRBV20-1 and TRBJ1-6; a possible D gene is TRBD1 (6 bases). Trimming cost V 6 bases and J 14 bases, with 14 bases left between them. The CDR3 totals 11 residues. Germline values: CDR1 DFQATT, CDR2 SNEGSKA (reference sequence). The CDR3 loop reads CSALDSVALHF. In DNA form, the CDR3 reads TGCAGTGCCTTGGACAGTGTTGCCCTCCACTTT.

V gene TRBV6-5 combines with J gene TRBJ1-3; D is possibly TRBD1 (6 bases). Germline CDR1 is MNHEY and CDR2 is SVGAGI. Deletions cut 4 bases from V and 0 bases from J, with 10 bases between. CDR3 size: 15 residues. The CDR3 sequence: CASSSTGLSGNTIYF. The CDR3 coding sequence is TGTGCCAGCAGTTCTACAGGGCTCTCTGGAAACACCATATATTTT.

The CDR3 region is CASSLGRDRGLDEQFF. CDR3 nucleotides: TGTGCCAGCAGCTTAGGGCGGGACAGGGGTTTGGATGAGCAGTTCTTC. The chain is built from TRBV11-1 and TRBJ2-1; 10 positions match TRBD1. The CDR3 is made up of 16 amino acids. Trimming removed 1 base from V and 8 bases from J; junction bases left unmatched: 8. From germline, CDR1 is SGHAT and CDR2 FQDESV (reference sequence).

This sequence joins TRBV5-1 and TRBJ1-3; possible D gene TRBD1, 6 bases. This CDR3 has 15 residues. The V end lost 5 bases, the J end lost 8 bases, and 20 bases lay between the germline ends. Germline V lookup: CDR1 SGHRS, CDR2 YFSETQ. The CDR3 nucleotides read TGCGCCAGCAGTTCCCAGGACAGAGGCATGGACACCATATATTTT. Its protein is CASSSQDRGMDTIYF.

This clone was detected once. V and J are TRBV14 and TRBJ2-7; D call uncertain. CDR1 is SGHDN and CDR2 is FVKESK in the germline V gene. V shed 1 base and J shed 3 bases, with 4 bases lying between them. The CDR3 is made up of 12 amino acids. In DNA form, the CDR3 reads TGTGCCAGCAGCCAAGTAGACTACGAGCAGTACTTC. Translation: CASSQVDYEQYF. The variable domain in full, with the rest retrieved from reference TRBV14 and TRBJ2-7, is EAGVTQFPSHSVIEKGQTVTLRCDPISGHDNLYWYRRVMGKEIKFLLHFVKESKQDESGMPNNRFLAERTGGTYSTLKVQPAELEDSGVYFCASSQVDYEQYFGPGTRLTVT.

The chain links TRBV9 to TRBJ1-2, with a tentative D call TRBD1 (6 bases). This CDR3 is 14 amino acids long. Germline CDR1 reads SGDLS; CDR2 reads YYNGEE. The V and J ends lost 4 bases and 4 bases respectively, with 14 bases between them. The CDR3 DNA reads as TGTGCCAGCAGCCCCCGAGGGGGGGGCTATGGCTACACCTTC. This encodes CASSPRGGGYGYTF.

In DNA, the CDR3 is TGCAGTGCTAGTGCGACAGATACGCAGTATTTT. It yields the protein CSASATDTQYF. V usage is TRBV20-1 and J usage is TRBJ2-3; no clear D. The germline V gene has CDR1 DFQATT and CDR2 SNEGSKA (reference sequence). Trimming left V 3 bases short and J 3 bases short, with 4 bases between. This CDR3 region has 11 residues.

The gene calls are TRBV9 and TRBJ1-6; D is perhaps TRBD1 (5 bases). The CDR3 has 14 amino acids. Germline V gives CDR1 SGDLS, CDR2 YYNGEE. Trimming pared 1 base from V and 5 bases from J, leaving 7 bases between. CDR3 DNA sequence: TGTGCCAGCAGCGTAAGGACAAATAATTCACCCCTCCACTTT. Its translation: CASSVRTNNSPLHF.